This passage covers 24 T cell receptor beta chains from one sample sequenced in a study of shared clonotypes between healthy human individuals. The protocol was immunoSEQ multiplex PCR, while the TCRdb copy is restricted to in-frame clones and leaves out a portion. This sample has around 500,000 clones, with 81% found just once. Sequencing used PBMCs. These receptor sequences come from a woman between 35 and 50 years old in good health. Some clones in this sample may be carry-over from other donors' samples.

This clone was counted a single time. The identical CDR3 is also encoded by other nucleotide sequences in the sample. The V and J genes are TRBV6-5 and TRBJ2-5; tentative D call: TRBD1 (5 bases). Germline CDR1 MNHEY, CDR2 SVGAGI. This CDR3 spans 13 amino acids. The V end lost 6 bases, the J end lost 1 base, and 9 bases lay between the germline ends. CDR3 DNA sequence: TGTGCCAGCAGCCGACAGATCCAAGAGACCCAGTACTTC. It codes for CASSRQIQETQYF.

This clone was observed a single time. Different DNA sequences within this sample yield the same CDR3. The chain has TRBV6-1 and TRBJ2-7; 7 nucleotides agree with TRBD1. The length of the CDR3 is 13 residues. Trimming removed 5 bases from V and 1 base from J; junction bases left unmatched: 2. CDR1 is MNHNS, CDR2 SASEGT, per germline. The CDR3 DNA sequence: TGTGCCAGCAGTCCGGGACAGTCCTACGAGCAGTACTTC. Amino acid sequence: CASSPGQSYEQYF.

Comments on this clone: It is likely a read error: a sequence one base away is far more abundant. This chain uses TRBV30 with TRBJ1-1; weak D call: TRBD1 (6 bases). The CDR3 spans 13 residues. Germline V lookup: CDR1 GTSNPN, CDR2 SVGIG (reference sequence). V was cut by 5 bases and J by 6 bases, with 16 bases left in between. CDR3 amino acids: CAWSRTAGAEAFF. CDR3 coding DNA: TGTGCCTGGTCCCGGACAGCTGGGGCTGAAGCTTTCTTT. The full variable domain, in which reference TRBV30 and TRBJ1-1 provide the parts outside the CDR3, is SQTIHQWPATLVQPVGSPLSLECTVEGTSNPNLYWYRQAAGRGLQLLFYSVGIGQISSEVPQNLSASRPQDRQFILSSKKLLLSDSGFYLCAWSRTAGAEAFFGQGTRLTVV.

The DNA for the CDR3 is TGTGCCAGCAGCGTAGCCCGAAGAGATACGCAGTATTTT. It translates to CASSVARRDTQYF. The V gene is TRBV9, the J gene TRBJ2-3, with no clear D. Germline V CDR1 and CDR2: SGDLS, YYNGEE. The CDR3 sequence is 13 residues long. V was cut by 0 bases and J by 5 bases, with 7 bases left in between.

V usage is TRBV10-2 and J usage is TRBJ1-4, with a tentative D call TRBD1 (5 bases). V dropped 9 bases and J dropped 8 bases, with 19 bases sitting between them. The CDR3 is made up of 14 amino acids. Germline values: CDR1 WSHSY, CDR2 SAAADI. CDR3 sequence: CASSPWGLGEKLFF. The CDR3 DNA follows: TGCGCCAGTTCCCCCTGGGGCTTAGGGGAAAAACTGTTTTTT.

The chain has TRBV5-1 and TRBJ1-2, with 10 bases that match TRBD1. Germline-derived CDR1 and CDR2 are SGHRS and YFSETQ. The junction had 7 bases not matched to a gene; V was cut back by 0 bases and J by 8 bases. The CDR3 runs to 15 residues. This CDR3 is CASSLGGQGNPGYTF. As DNA, the CDR3 is TGCGCCAGCAGCTTGGGGGGACAGGGGAATCCAGGCTACACCTTC.

This clone was counted a few times. The gene calls are TRBV19 and TRBJ2-7, with 7 bases identical to TRBD1. The V gene end was trimmed by 5 bases and the J gene end by 5 bases; junction bases not matched to a gene: 9. The CDR3 has 14 residues. The germline V gene has CDR1 LNHDA and CDR2 SQIVND (reference sequence). CDR3 DNA sequence: TGTGCCAGTAGTCCCCGGGGACAGCCCGACGAGCAGTACTTC. Protein sequence: CASSPRGQPDEQYF. Drawing the rest from reference TRBV19 and TRBJ2-7, the complete variable domain is DGGITQSPKYLFRKEGQNVTLSCEQNLNHDAMYWYRQDPGQGLRLIYYSQIVNDFQKGDIAEGYSVSREKKESFPLTVTSAQKNPTAFYLCASSPRGQPDEQYFGPGTRLTVT.

The chain combines TRBV4-2 with TRBJ2-3; TRBD2 agrees at 8 bases. Germline V gene sequence: CDR1 LGHNA, CDR2 YNFKEQ. The J segment lost 1 base and the V segment lost 3 bases, leaving 3 bases of the junction unmatched. The CDR3 is 15 amino acids. DNA for the CDR3: TGTGCCAGCAGCCAGACACTAGCGGGCACAGATACGCAGTATTTT. It specifies CASSQTLAGTDTQYF.

The chain carries TRBV27 and TRBJ2-3; 10 nucleotides align to TRBD1. The CDR3 covers 15 residues. The junction had 7 bases not matched to a gene; V was cut back by 6 bases and J by 4 bases. Germline V gene data show CDR1 as MNHEY and CDR2 as SMNVEV (reference sequence). CDR3 sequence reads: CASSPGTGVPDTQYF. CDR3 DNA: TGTGCCAGCAGCCCCGGGACAGGGGTCCCAGATACGCAGTATTTT.

In regard to this clone: This sequence is one base from a far larger clone and is likely a read error. The genes are TRBV30 and TRBJ2-7; either TRBD1 or TRBD2 may fit D (5 bases each). From germline, CDR1 is GTSNPN and CDR2 SVGIG (reference sequence). This CDR3 region has 16 residues. The V end was cut by 6 bases, the J end by 2 bases, with 23 bases between. The CDR3 spells CACRDPRWPFTYEQYF. The CDR3 DNA is TGTGCCTGTAGGGACCCTCGGTGGCCTTTTACCTACGAGCAGTACTTC.

This chain connects TRBV30 to TRBJ2-3, with D unclear. Germline CDR1 GTSNPN, CDR2 SVGIG (reference sequence). The CDR3 is made up of 13 amino acids. Trimming took 2 bases from V and 1 from J, leaving 7 bases between them. The CDR3 region has the DNA TGTGCCTGGAGTACGGGCCGCACAGATACGCAGTATTTT. This encodes CAWSTGRTDTQYF. The complete variable domain, with remaining parts taken from reference TRBV30 and TRBJ2-3, reads SQTIHQWPATLVQPVGSPLSLECTVEGTSNPNLYWYRQAAGRGLQLLFYSVGIGQISSEVPQNLSASRPQDRQFILSSKKLLLSDSGFYLCAWSTGRTDTQYFGPGTRLTVL.

This clone has just a few counts. One base away lies a much larger clone, so this may be a sequencing read error. This chain joins TRBV4-1 and TRBJ2-1; D remains unclear. Trimming removed 1 base from V and 7 bases from J, with 2 bases in between. Germline CDR1 and CDR2: MGHRA and YSYEKL. The CDR3 length is 11 residues. CDR3 loop: CASSQGNEQFF. CDR3 in DNA: TGCGCCAGCAGCCAAGGGAATGAGCAGTTCTTC.

The V and J genes are TRBV6-4 and TRBJ2-2; D is ambiguous. Per the germline V gene, CDR1 is MRHNA and CDR2 is SNTAGT. The CDR3 spans 13 residues. With 3 bases removed from V and 5 bases from J, the gap between germline ends came to 7 bases. This CDR3 is CASSEGSTGELFF. CDR3 nucleotides: TGTGCCAGCAGTGAAGGCTCGACCGGGGAGCTGTTTTTT.

Turning to this clone: A read error is possible here, since a much larger clone lies one base away. The chain combines TRBV5-6 with TRBJ2-3; 7 positions match TRBD1. The CDR3 consists of 16 residues. The germline V gene encodes CDR1 SGHDT and CDR2 YYEEEE. The V and J ends lost 2 bases and 7 bases, in that order; junction bases with no gene match: 13. As DNA, the CDR3 is TGTGCCAGCAGCTTTGGGACAGTGAGACTTAGCAATACGCAGTATTTT. Its protein product is CASSFGTVRLSNTQYF. Based on the CDR3 plus reference TRBV5-6 and TRBJ2-3, the full variable domain is DAGVTQSPTHLIKTRGQQVTLRCSPKSGHDTVSWYQQALGQGPQFIFQYYEEEERQRGNFPDRFSGHQFPNYSSELNVNALLLGDSALYLCASSFGTVRLSNTQYFGPGTRLTVL.

This clone showed up just a few times. This sequence joins TRBV5-1 and TRBJ2-2, with D possibly TRBD1 on 5 matching bases. Trimming removed 6 bases at V and 0 bases at J, with 12 bases between. Germline V gives CDR1 SGHRS, CDR2 YFSETQ. The CDR3 totals 15 residues. In nucleotides, the CDR3 is TGCGCCAGCACCCCAAGGGGCTCGAACACCGGGGAGCTGTTTTTT. Protein product: CASTPRGSNTGELFF.

This chain connects TRBV30 to TRBJ1-6, with D tentatively TRBD1 (5 bases). The germline V gene has CDR1 GTSNPN and CDR2 SVGIG (reference sequence). The CDR3 spans 17 residues. Trimming took off 4 bases at V and 0 bases at J, with 16 bases between the two ends. The DNA of the CDR3 is TGTGCCTGGACCATGAAGGGGCTGGGCTCCTATAATTCACCCCTCCACTTT. Protein product: CAWTMKGLGSYNSPLHF.

The count of this clone is one. CDR3: CASSSGPTAEAFF. As DNA, the CDR3 is TGCGCCAGCAGCTCTGGACCGACGGCTGAAGCTTTCTTT. The V gene is TRBV5-1, the J gene TRBJ1-1; D gene ambiguous. The germline V gene has CDR1 SGHRS and CDR2 YFSETQ. The length of the CDR3 is 13 residues. V lost 3 bases and J 6 bases, leaving 12 bases between the germline ends.

As to this clone: A far more abundant clone sits one base away, making this likely a read error. Other DNA sequences in the sample encode the same CDR3. The V gene is TRBV7-9, the J gene TRBJ1-3; D not resolved. Germline values: CDR1 SEHNR, CDR2 FQNEAQ (reference sequence). Trimming took off 5 bases at V and 4 bases at J, with 15 bases between the two ends. This CDR3 has 15 residues. The DNA for the CDR3 is TGTGCCAGCAGCCAACGAACGGGGTCAGGAAACACCATATATTTT. Its translation: CASSQRTGSGNTIYF. The variable domain in full, with the rest retrieved from reference TRBV7-9 and TRBJ1-3, is DTGVSQNPRHKITKRGQNVTFRCDPISEHNRLYWYRQTLGQGPEFLTYFQNEAQLEKSRLLSDRFSAERPKGSFSTLEIQRTEQGDSAMYLCASSQRTGSGNTIYFGEGSWLTVV.

In its sample, this clone was seen once. This chain joins TRBV4-3 and TRBJ2-1, with 7 nucleotides matching TRBD2. The germline V gene has CDR1 LGHNA and CDR2 YSLEER. V lost 1 base and J lost 10; bases outside the gene matches: 7. The CDR3 has 14 amino acids. This chain's CDR3 is CASSQVGEGREQFF. The CDR3 coding sequence is TGCGCCAGCAGCCAAGTAGGGGAGGGGCGGGAGCAGTTCTTC.

As regards this clone: A far bigger clonotype differs at one base, so this is likely a read error. The same CDR3 also results from other DNA sequences found in this sample. This chain connects TRBV13 to TRBJ2-7, with D perhaps being TRBD1 or TRBD2 (5 bases each). The ends were cut back, 8 bases at V and 7 bases at J, with 21 bases in the middle. The CDR3 spans 14 residues. Germline loops: CDR1 PRHDT, CDR2 FYEKMQ (reference sequence). The CDR3 sequence is CASSLRGWRLEQYF. CDR3 nucleotides: TGTGCCAGCTCGTTGAGGGGATGGCGGCTTGAGCAGTACTTC.

The CDR3 reads CASSEVRGTEAFF. The CDR3 DNA follows: TGTGCCAGCAGTGAAGTGAGGGGCACTGAAGCTTTCTTT. The rearrangement links TRBV2 to TRBJ1-1; tentatively, D is TRBD1 (5 bases). The germline V gene has CDR1 SNHLY and CDR2 FYNNEI. Trimming took off 1 base at V and 4 bases at J, with 7 bases between the two ends. This CDR3 comprises 13 residues.

The rearrangement links TRBV19 to TRBJ2-2, with 8 bases aligning to TRBD1. V shed 6 bases, J shed 3 bases, and the junction held 9 bases outside the gene matches. Germline values: CDR1 LNHDA, CDR2 SQIVND (reference sequence). This CDR3 has 16 amino acids. This CDR3 reads CASRIRDRPDTGELFF. The CDR3 coding sequence is TGTGCCAGTAGGATCCGGGACAGGCCCGACACCGGGGAGCTGTTTTTT.

Worth noting for this clone: This sequence is one base from a far larger clone and is likely a read error. Distinct nucleotide sequences in the sample also encode this CDR3. The chain recombines TRBV11-2 with TRBJ1-2; tentative D call: TRBD1 (6 bases). Germline V gene data show CDR1 as SGHAT and CDR2 as FQNNGV. The CDR3 loop spans 13 amino acids. The CDR3 region is CASSQGTTYGYTF. The CDR3 coding sequence is TGTGCTAGCAGCCAGGGGACAACCTATGGCTACACCTTC. Full variable domain (missing parts from reference TRBV11-2 and TRBJ1-2): EAGVAQSPRYKIIEKRQSVAFWCNPISGHATLYWYQQILGQGPKLLIQFQNNGVVDDSQLPKDRFSAERLKGVDSTLKIQPAKLEDSAVYLCASSQGTTYGYTFGSGTRLTVV.

This chain joins TRBV7-8 and TRBJ2-3, with D perhaps matching TRBD2 (6 bases). Germline V gene lookup returns CDR1 SGHVS and CDR2 FQNEAQ. V was pared by 0 bases and J by 5 bases, with 9 bases between. This CDR3 spans 14 amino acids. The CDR3 protein is CASSLAVRGDTQYF. The CDR3 bases are TGTGCCAGCAGCTTAGCAGTGCGGGGAGATACGCAGTATTTT.